Here is one T cell receptor beta chain with its context. No antigen is known for it. V shed 0 bases and J 7 bases; nucleotides not matched to a gene: 8. CDR1 and CDR2 from the germline V gene are SGHDT and YYEEEE. This CDR3 spans 15 amino acids. The 120-subject validation cohort, separate from the 666-subject first cohort, included the donors. This record belongs to a study of cytomegalovirus exposure and HLA in healthy donors. Sequencing was performed with immunoSEQ multiplex PCR; in TCRdb, only in-frame clones are kept and a portion is missing. The sample lists about 140,000 clones; around 80% were seen once. The study, taken as a whole, reports: Confirmation was obtained in vitro that a few CMV-associated chains are specific for CMV antigens. A later analysis found first-cohort TCR clusters tended to co-occur in the 130 or so validation repertoires.

The source of this sequence is a young man in good health and CMV-seropositive. The J gene is TRBJ1-2, the V gene TRBV5-6, with 8 bases aligning to TRBD1. The specimen was PBMCs. The CDR3 bases are TGTGCCAGCAGCTTGGCCCTCGCAGGGGGCTCTGGCTACACCTTC. Translation: CASSLALAGGSGYTF.